This T cell receptor (beta chain) was identified in a study of post-analysis software for immune sequencing data. Study observations and caveats: Included in a set of roughly five TRBV segments more frequent in patients than controls were TRBV5-6, TRBV5-1 and TRBV20-1.

Unique molecular identifiers had been added to the TCR beta cDNA libraries. TCRdb reprocessed the PCR reads with MiXCR, giving one entry per CDR3 protein. The data show 450,000 to 700,000 distinct CDR3 sequences, about 40% seen once. From germline, CDR1 is SEHNR and CDR2 FQNEAQ (reference sequence). The J segment lost 10 bases and the V segment lost 5 bases, leaving 7 bases of the junction unmatched. This CDR3 has 12 residues. In the case of this clonotype: Its antigen is not known.

This TCR was recovered from a girl aged 10-17 years with multiple sclerosis. The chain carries TRBV7-9 and TRBJ1-2; TRBD1 matches at 7 bases. Sequenced input: blood. For the CDR3, the DNA is TGTGCCAGCAGCCTCCGGACAGGCTCCTACACCTTC. The encoded protein is CASSLRTGSYTF.